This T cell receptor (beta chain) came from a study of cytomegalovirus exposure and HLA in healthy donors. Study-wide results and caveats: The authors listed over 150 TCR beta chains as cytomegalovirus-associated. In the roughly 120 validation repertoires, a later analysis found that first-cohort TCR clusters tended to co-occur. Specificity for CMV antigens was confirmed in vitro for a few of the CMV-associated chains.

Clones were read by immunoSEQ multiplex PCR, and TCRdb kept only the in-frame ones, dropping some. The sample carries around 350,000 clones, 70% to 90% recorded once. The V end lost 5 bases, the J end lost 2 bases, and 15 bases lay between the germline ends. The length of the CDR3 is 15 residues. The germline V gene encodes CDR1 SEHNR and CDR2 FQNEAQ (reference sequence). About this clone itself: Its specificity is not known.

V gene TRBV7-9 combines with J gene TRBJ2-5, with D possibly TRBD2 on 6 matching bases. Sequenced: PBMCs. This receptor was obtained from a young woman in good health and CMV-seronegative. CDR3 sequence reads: CASSPQGSGQETQYF. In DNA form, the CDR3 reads TGTGCCAGCAGCCCCCAGGGTAGCGGACAAGAGACCCAGTACTTC.